Below, 9 T cell receptor beta chains from the same sample are listed, as sequenced in a study of CD4 T cells in relation to SARS-CoV-2 and coronaviruses. Unexposed donor CD4+ T cells date from about 2010-2019, before the COVID-19 pandemic. Method: immunoSEQ multiplex PCR; TCRdb's copy keeps in-frame clones and lacks some. The data show some 68,000 clones, over 90% seen once. Sequenced sample: naive CD4+ T cells from PBMCs. Subset here: naive CD4+ T cells isolated by negative enrichment. Source of these receptors: a human donor in good health.

J is TRBJ1-1 and V is TRBV7-3; D is undetermined. Germline values: CDR1 SGHTA, CDR2 FQGTGA. The CDR3 loop spans 13 amino acids. Trimming removed 4 bases at V and 0 bases at J, with 6 bases between. The DNA for the CDR3 is TGTGCCAGCAGCTCCGGGGTGAACACTGAAGCTTTCTTT. Translated, it gives CASSSGVNTEAFF. The full variable domain, completed using reference TRBV7-3 and TRBJ1-1, is GAGVSQTPSNKVTEKGKYVELRCDPISGHTALYWYRQSLGQGPEFLIYFQGTGAADDSGLPNDRFFAVRPEGSVSTLKIQRTERGDSAVYLCASSSGVNTEAFFGQGTRLTVV.

The rearrangement joins TRBV27 to TRBJ2-3, with TRBD1 identical over 9 bases. Trimming took 5 bases from V and 2 from J; bases not matched to a gene: 8. Germline V gene lookup returns CDR1 MNHEY and CDR2 SMNVEV (reference sequence). This CDR3 comprises 16 residues. Written as DNA, the CDR3 is TGTGCCAGCAGTACCTCGGGACAGGGTCACACAGATACGCAGTATTTT. Translating it yields CASSTSGQGHTDTQYF.

Concerning this clone: Lacking the conserved final phenylalanine or tryptophan, this CDR3 likely reflects a read error. Because the CDR3's place on the DNA is in doubt, the DNA is left out and the CDR3 is given as listed by TCRdb. The CDR3 here is CASSKAKWTD. The rearrangement joins TRBV21-1 to TRBJ2-7; TRBD1, the table's D call, was not compared with the DNA. TRBV21-1 is designated a pseudogene. The CDR3 length equals 10 residues, ends included.

The V call is TRBV3-1 (or the pseudogene TRBV3-2), the J call TRBJ1-2; no reliable D call. Trimming stripped 4 bases from V and 5 bases from J, with 5 bases between. Germline-derived CDR1 and CDR2 are LGHDT and YNNKEL (reference sequence). CDR3 length: 11 amino acids. The CDR3 spells CASSRLYGYTF. The CDR3 coding sequence is TGTGCCAGCAGCCGCCTTTATGGCTACACCTTC.

In this sample, this clone turned up once. The rearrangement links TRBV10-1 to TRBJ2-1; 7 bases agree with TRBD2. The CDR3 consists of 14 residues. Germline assignment: CDR1 WNHNN and CDR2 SYGVQD (reference sequence). With 2 bases clipped from V and 8 bases from J, the junction kept 6 bases outside the gene matches. The CDR3 region is CASSEQRDSDEQFF. For the CDR3, the DNA is TGCGCCAGCAGTGAGCAGCGGGACTCGGATGAGCAGTTCTTC.

V is TRBV11-2 and J is TRBJ1-4; D is undetermined. CDR1 and CDR2 (germline): SGHAT, FQNNGV. This CDR3 is built from 15 residues. The V end lost 4 bases, the J end lost 0 bases, and 9 bases lay between the germline ends. The CDR3 DNA follows: TGTGCCAGCAGCTCTCTCACTGCAACTAATGAAAAACTGTTTTTT. Amino acids: CASSSLTATNEKLFF.

V is TRBV5-1 and J is TRBJ2-2; maybe TRBD2 (5 bases). Trimming left V 4 bases short and J 2 bases short, with 15 bases between. CDR3 size: 16 residues. The germline gives CDR1 SGHRS, CDR2 YFSETQ. In DNA, the CDR3 is TGCGCCAGCAGCCCCGCGGGCACAGCAAACACCGGGGAGCTGTTTTTT. Its protein product is CASSPAGTANTGELFF.

This CDR3 is CASSDSQSTDTQYF. CDR3 coding DNA: TGTGCCAGCAGTGACTCCCAGTCCACAGATACGCAGTATTTT. The gene calls are TRBV6-4 and TRBJ2-3; no definite D call. Germline-derived CDR1 and CDR2 are MRHNA and SNTAGT. The CDR3 runs to 14 residues. Trimming pared 0 bases from V and 2 bases from J, leaving 6 bases between.

This clone was seen only once. The CDR3 loop is CAWWAPGGDGNTIYF. In DNA, the CDR3 is TGTGCCTGGTGGGCCCCCGGAGGCGATGGAAACACCATATATTTT. The chain employs TRBV30 and TRBJ1-3; D call uncertain. CDR3 size: 15 residues. V gave up 5 bases and J gave up 3 bases, with 17 bases separating them. Germline V CDR1 and CDR2: GTSNPN, SVGIG (reference sequence).